This entry is about one TCR beta chain. The antigen it recognizes is unknown. Base-call qualities are not available, and no considerably larger clone is one nucleotide away. Germline trimming: 6 bases from V, 0 bases from J; junction bases outside gene matches: 8. Looking up the germline V gene (reference sequence) yields CDR1 LNHDA and CDR2 SQIVND. The CDR3 goes from the cysteine to the phenylalanine over 16 residues. Just CDR3 DNA is preserved here, 48 bases in frame from base 1. The entry originates in a study of somatic mutations in cytotoxic T cells in rheumatoid arthritis (dated by TCRdb to 2015 to 2018). For context, the study as a whole: Right after diagnosis and prior to the start of any treatment, more than 25 ml EDTA of peripheral blood was drawn from patients. For roughly 61 rheumatoid arthritis patients and some 21 healthy controls, TCRB deep sequencing was carried out. To characterize clonality, the study used TCRB deep sequencing while asking whether somatic mutations are carried by expanded CD8+ T-cell clones in newly diagnosed, untreated rheumatoid arthritis. Patient and control groups had essentially identical median ages. Some T-cell populations stained with V beta antibodies were sorted by flow on a FACSAria II or Sony SH800 to nearly 100% purity, with sorted V beta1+ cells additionally subjected to TCRB sequencing. Findings and caveats that apply to the study as a whole: It was unknown which antigens the expanded CD8+ clones targeted, and their absence from virus-specific databases did not exclude viral specificity. In patients, CD8+ clonality rose with age (Spearman r ~ 0.49), which was not the case in healthy controls. The largest CD8+ clone made up more than 20% of CD8+ cells in about an eighth of the 65 patients, and blood and synovial fluid shared several identical CD8+ TCRB sequences. There was no significant difference in CD8+ T-cell clonality between rheumatoid arthritis patients and age-matched healthy controls. No adjustment for multiple comparisons was made for the slight TRBV07 underrepresentation in patients.

The immunoSEQ assay was applied to genomic DNA for TCRB CDR3 sequencing. The published analysis was carried out like this. Published virus-specific TCRB sequences were compared with patient CD8+ clones larger than 1%, and only a few matches were found. Nothing other than productive TCRB rearrangements was included in the analyses. Clonality was calculated as a Shannon entropy-based productive clonality index, and a clone was defined by a unique TCRB CDR3 sequence. Repertoire overlap between two samples was calculated from the template counts of each clone relative to total templates per sample. Flow cytometry-measured V-gene usage correlated with V-gene usage from TCRB sequencing, with a Spearman r of roughly 0.56. This immuneACCESS table, as held by TCRdb, lists in-frame sequences with V and J called but not all clones. Of the missing ones, under half trace to an unresolved V gene in checked studies; the others have no known cause. The V and J calls and clone size come from that table; D and trimming were worked out from the DNA. The table for this sample lists approximately 3,400 clones; approximately 80% of them were counted only once. The top ten clones comprise about 28% of the sample.

Flow cytometry confirmed the purity of CD4+ and CD8+ cells that had been isolated by positive magnetic bead selection on an AutoMACS. After a first flow cytometry screen using a TCR V beta antibody panel, clonal expansions were characterized through TCRB deep sequencing of sorted CD8+ fractions. Peripheral blood mononuclear cells were isolated by Ficoll-Paque PLUS density gradient separation. Using Nucleospin Tissue or Tissue XS kits, DNA was extracted from CD4-enriched, CD8-enriched or PBMC samples, with quantification by a Qubit 2.0 fluorometer. The sequence is built from TRBV19 and TRBJ1-5; 7 middle bases align to TRBD1. The sample was CD8+ T cells sorted from blood. The receptor's source is a man aged 45-65 years with rheumatoid arthritis. The CDR3 loop reads CASRFQGVYSNQPQHF. The DNA reads TGTGCCAGTAGATTTCAGGGGGTCTATAGCAATCAGCCCCAGCATTTT.